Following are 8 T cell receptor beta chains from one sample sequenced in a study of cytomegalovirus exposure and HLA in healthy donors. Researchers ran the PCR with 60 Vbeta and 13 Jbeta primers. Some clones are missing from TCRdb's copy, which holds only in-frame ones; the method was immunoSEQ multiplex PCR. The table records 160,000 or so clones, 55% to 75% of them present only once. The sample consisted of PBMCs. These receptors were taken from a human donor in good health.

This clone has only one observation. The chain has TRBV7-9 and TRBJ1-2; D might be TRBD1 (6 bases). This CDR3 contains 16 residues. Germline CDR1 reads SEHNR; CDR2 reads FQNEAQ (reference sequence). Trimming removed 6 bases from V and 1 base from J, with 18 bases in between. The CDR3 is CASRSTGSQFNYGYTF. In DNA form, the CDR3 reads TGTGCCAGCAGGTCGACAGGTTCCCAGTTTAACTATGGCTACACCTTC.

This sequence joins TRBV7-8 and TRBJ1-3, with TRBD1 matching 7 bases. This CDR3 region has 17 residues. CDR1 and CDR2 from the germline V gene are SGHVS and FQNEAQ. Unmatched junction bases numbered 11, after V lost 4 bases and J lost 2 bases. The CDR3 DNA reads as TGTGCCAGCAGCTCATCTACAGGGGTTGGCGCTGGAAACACCATATATTTT. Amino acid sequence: CASSSSTGVGAGNTIYF.

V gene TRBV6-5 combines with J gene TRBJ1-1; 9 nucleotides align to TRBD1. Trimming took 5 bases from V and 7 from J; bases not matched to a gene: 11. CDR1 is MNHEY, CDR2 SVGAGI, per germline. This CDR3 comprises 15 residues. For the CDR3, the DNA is TGTGCCAGCAGTCAATACAGGGGGCGGGCGGGTGAAGCTTTCTTT. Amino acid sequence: CASSQYRGRAGEAFF.

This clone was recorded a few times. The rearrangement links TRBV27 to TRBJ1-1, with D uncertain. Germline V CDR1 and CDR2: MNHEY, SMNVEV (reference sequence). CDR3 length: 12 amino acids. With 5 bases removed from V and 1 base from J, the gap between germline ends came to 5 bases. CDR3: CASSPSNTEAFF. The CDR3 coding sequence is TGTGCCAGCAGTCCATCGAACACTGAAGCTTTCTTT.

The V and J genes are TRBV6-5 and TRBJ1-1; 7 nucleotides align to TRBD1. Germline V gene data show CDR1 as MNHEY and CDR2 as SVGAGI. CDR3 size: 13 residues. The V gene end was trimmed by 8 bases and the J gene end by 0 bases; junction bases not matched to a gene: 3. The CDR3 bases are TGTGCCAGCGGGGGACAGTTGAACACTGAAGCTTTCTTT. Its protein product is CASGGQLNTEAFF.

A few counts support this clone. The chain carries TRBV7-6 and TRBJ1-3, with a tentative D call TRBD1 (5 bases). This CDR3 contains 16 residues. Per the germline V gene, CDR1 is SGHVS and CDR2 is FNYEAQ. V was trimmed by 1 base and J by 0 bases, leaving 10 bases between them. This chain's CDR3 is CASSLDVTVSGNTIYF. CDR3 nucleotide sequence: TGTGCCAGCAGCTTAGATGTGACAGTCTCTGGAAACACCATATATTTT. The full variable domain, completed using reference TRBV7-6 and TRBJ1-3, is GAGVSQSPRYKVTKRGQDVALRCDPISGHVSLYWYRQALGQGPEFLTYFNYEAQQDKSGLPNDRFSAERPEGSISTLTIQRTEQRDSAMYRCASSLDVTVSGNTIYFGEGSWLTVV.

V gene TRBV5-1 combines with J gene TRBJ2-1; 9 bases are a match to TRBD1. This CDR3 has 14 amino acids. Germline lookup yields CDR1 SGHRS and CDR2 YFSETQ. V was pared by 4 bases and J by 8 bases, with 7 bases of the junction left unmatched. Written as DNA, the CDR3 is TGCGCCAGCAGCAAAGGGACAGGGCCGGATGAGCAGTTCTTC. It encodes CASSKGTGPDEQFF.

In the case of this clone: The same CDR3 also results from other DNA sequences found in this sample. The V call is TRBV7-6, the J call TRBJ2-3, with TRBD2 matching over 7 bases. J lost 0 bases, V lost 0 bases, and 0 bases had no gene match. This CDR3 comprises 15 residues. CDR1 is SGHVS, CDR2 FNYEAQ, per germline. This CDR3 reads CASSLAGGSTDTQYF. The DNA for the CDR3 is TGTGCCAGCAGCTTAGCGGGGGGGAGCACAGATACGCAGTATTTT.